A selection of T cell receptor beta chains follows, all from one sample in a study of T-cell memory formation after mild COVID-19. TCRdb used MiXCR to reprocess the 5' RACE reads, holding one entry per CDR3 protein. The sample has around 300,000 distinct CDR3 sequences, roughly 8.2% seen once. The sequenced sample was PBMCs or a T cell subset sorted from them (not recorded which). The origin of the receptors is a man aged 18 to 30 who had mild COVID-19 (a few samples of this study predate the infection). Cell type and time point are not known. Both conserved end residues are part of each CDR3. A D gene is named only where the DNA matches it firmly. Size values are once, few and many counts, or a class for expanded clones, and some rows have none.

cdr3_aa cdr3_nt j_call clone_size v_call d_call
CASSHRLEQTQYF TGTGCCAGCAGCCACCGCCTCGAACAGACCCAGTACTTC TRBJ2-5 . TRBV6-6 .
CSASAYRGASNEQFF TGCAGTGCTAGTGCTTACAGGGGCGCTTCCAATGAGCAGTTCTTC TRBJ2-1 few TRBV20-1 TRBD1
CASSSGPWDYGYTF TGTGCCAGCAGCTCGGGACCTTGGGACTATGGCTACACCTTC TRBJ1-2 few TRBV7-3 .
CASSPRTGDTEAFF TGTGCCAGCAGCCCGCGGACAGGGGATACTGAAGCTTTCTTT TRBJ1-1 few TRBV7-8 TRBD1
CASSSIGELFF TGTGCCAGCAGCTCCATCGGGGAGCTGTTTTTT TRBJ2-2 few TRBV5-5 .
CASSFGQITDTQYF TGTGCCAGCAGCTTTGGACAGATCACAGATACGCAGTATTTT TRBJ2-3 many TRBV11-2 .
CASSHGGAGKLFF TGTGCCAGCAGCCACGGGGGGGCCGGAAAACTGTTTTTT TRBJ1-4 . TRBV28 .
CASGKGNTEAFF TGCGCCAGTGGTAAGGGGAACACTGAAGCTTTCTTT TRBJ1-1 . TRBV4-1 .
CASSLNRGLGSPLHF TGTGCCAGCAGCCTCAACAGGGGGCTAGGGTCACCCCTCCACTTT TRBJ1-6 . TRBV27 TRBD1
CASSPHRRSDTQYF TGTGCTAGCAGCCCCCACAGGAGGTCAGATACGCAGTATTTT TRBJ2-3 many TRBV7-7 .
CASSRGRGMNTEAFF TGCGCCAGCAGCCGGGGACGGGGTATGAACACTGAAGCTTTCTTT TRBJ1-1 . TRBV4-3 .
CASSEPGRAQHF TGTGCCAGCAGTGAACCGGGTCGGGCCCAGCATTTT TRBJ1-5 few TRBV6-1 .
CASGSGGARDTQYF TGCGCCAGCGGGAGCGGGGGGGCGAGAGATACGCAGTATTTT TRBJ2-3 . TRBV5-1 TRBD2
CATSGGVDEKLFF TGTGCCACCAGCGGGGGGGTAGATGAAAAACTGTTTTTT TRBJ1-4 . TRBV15 .
CASSEQGARVLTF TGCGCCAGCAGCGAACAGGGGGCACGGGTCCTGACTTTC TRBJ2-6 many TRBV5-1 TRBD1
CASSPRRSSGNTIYF TGTGCCAGCTCACCAAGACGGAGCTCTGGAAACACCATATATTTT TRBJ1-3 . TRBV18 .
CSQGGAHEQFF TGCAGCCAGGGAGGGGCCCATGAGCAGTTCTTC TRBJ2-1 many TRBV29-1 TRBD2
CASSFGTGGDQPQHF TGTGCCAGCAGTTTTGGGACAGGGGGCGATCAGCCCCAGCATTTT TRBJ1-5 few TRBV12-3/TRBV12-4 TRBD1
CASTSGTGRHEQYF TGTGCCAGCACCTCGGGGACAGGGAGGCACGAGCAGTACTTC TRBJ2-7 few TRBV12-3/TRBV12-4 TRBD1
CASRPHGSPLHF TGTGCCAGCAGACCGCACGGTTCACCCCTCCACTTT TRBJ1-6 . TRBV6-5 .
CASSPSGGQLDTQYF TGTGCCAGCAGCCCTAGCGGGGGGCAATTAGATACGCAGTATTTT TRBJ2-3 . TRBV5-4 TRBD2
CASSLALADQETQYF TGCGCCAGCAGCTTGGCCCTAGCGGACCAAGAGACCCAGTACTTC TRBJ2-5 many TRBV5-1 TRBD2
CASSGGDSRETQYF TGTGCCAGCAGCGGGGGAGATTCGCGTGAGACCCAGTACTTC TRBJ2-5 many TRBV7-3 .